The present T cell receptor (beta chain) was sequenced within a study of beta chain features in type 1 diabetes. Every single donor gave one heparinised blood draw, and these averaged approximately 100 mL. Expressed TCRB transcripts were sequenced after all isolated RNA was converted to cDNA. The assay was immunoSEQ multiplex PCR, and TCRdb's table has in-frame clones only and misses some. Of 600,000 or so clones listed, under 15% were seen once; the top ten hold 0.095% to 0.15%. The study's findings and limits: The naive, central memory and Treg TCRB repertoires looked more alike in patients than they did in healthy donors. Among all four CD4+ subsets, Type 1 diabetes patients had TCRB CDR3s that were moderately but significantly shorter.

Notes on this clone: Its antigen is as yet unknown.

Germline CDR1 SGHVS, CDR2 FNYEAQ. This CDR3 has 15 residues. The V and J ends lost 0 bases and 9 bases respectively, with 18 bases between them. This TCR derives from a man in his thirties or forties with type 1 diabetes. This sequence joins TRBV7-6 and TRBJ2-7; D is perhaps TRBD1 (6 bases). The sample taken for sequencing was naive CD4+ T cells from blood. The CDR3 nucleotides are TGTGCCAGCAGCTTAGCGGAGGCAGGGGTTCCCCCGCAGTACTTC. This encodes CASSLAEAGVPPQYF. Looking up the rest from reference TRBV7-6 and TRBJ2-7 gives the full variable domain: GAGVSQSPRYKVTKRGQDVALRCDPISGHVSLYWYRQALGQGPEFLTYFNYEAQQDKSGLPNDRFSAERPEGSISTLTIQRTEQRDSAMYRCASSLAEAGVPPQYFGPGTRLTVT.